This TCR beta chain was documented in a study of cytomegalovirus exposure and HLA in healthy donors (dated by TCRdb to about 2017). Regarding the research as a whole: An earlier analysis of 587 of the donors reported approximately 260 Gb of sequence data and around 100 million unique TCR beta sequences obtained from some 170 million T cells. In a later genetic analysis, genome-wide SNP genotypes for about three fifths of the roughly 670 donors were used, and that subset was treated as a discovery cohort. About 320 gigabases of sequencing data and approximately 93 million unique TCR sequences were included in an early release covering 550 to 800 HLA-typed donors. Donor age, sex, ethnicity and CMV serostatus were collected together with the repertoire data. Across some 400 genotyped donors of the cohort, an average of roughly 200,000 unique TCR beta nucleotide sequences per donor were sequenced, and roughly 18% of those sequences were non-productive. To predict cytomegalovirus infection status, the study combined high-throughput TCR immunosequencing, statistical association of individual TCRs with disease status, and machine learning. The number of typed donors differed by locus: 629-630 for A, B, C, DRB1 and DQB1; 522 for DQA1; approximately 600 for DPA1; and around 490 for DPB1. HLA typing included class I and class II loci at four-digit resolution. Every discovery cohort repertoire had been produced on one sequencing platform. A separate validation cohort of approximately 130 different subjects was used in addition to the 666-subject first cohort. In a later analysis, previously published TCR beta repertoires from more than 500 donors were re-analyzed and high-resolution HLA genotyping was added so that TCR occurrence patterns could be studied. Five DR-DQ haplotypes were treated as single units for association and clustering because of strong linkage in the cohort. Of the 350 to 450 genotyped donors, 70% to 90% were placed in the genetic ancestry cluster associated with self-reported Caucasian donors. The study aimed to test whether cataloging public T cell receptors could reveal signatures of past pathogen exposure. The study profiled the T cell repertoires of 500 to 800 subjects by immunosequencing and related them to cytomegalovirus serostatus. The later analysis used no new phenotypic data to find candidate immune exposures, relying instead on TCR beta sequences and their occurrence across donors. An earlier analysis of around 580 of the donors used high-throughput TCR beta sequencing to judge whether each TCR beta V gene segment behaved as functional or pseudogenic. What the research found in general, with its limitations: The 87-base-pair reads could not distinguish some IMGT-functional V segments, including TRBV6-2 and TRBV6-3, so those segments were excluded. Because HLA typing was unavailable for some donors at each locus, only the typed subset was used in association tests. Because counts were too low, seventeen rarely observed V segments, including chromosome 9 orphons, were left out of the earlier analysis of 500 to 650 of the donors. Linkage disequilibrium might explain the correlated functional status among segregating V segments, but an unknown experimental factor could not be ruled out. The study gave a list of roughly 150 TCR beta chains associated with cytomegalovirus. According to a later analysis, parvovirus B19, influenza, CMV and Epstein-Barr virus appeared linked to several top co-occurrence clusters. The classifier was reported to diagnose cytomegalovirus status with high specificity and sensitivity in both the original cohort and the validation cohort. According to a later analysis, TCR association rates differed among HLA loci, with DRB1 alleles showing the most associated TCRs and HLA-C alleles showing the fewest. Most TCR sequences were observed very rarely across donors, whereas some public TCRs were present in many individuals. When HLA alleles, especially DR and DQ, strongly co-occurred, attributing TCR associations to individual alleles was difficult. A few of the identified cytomegalovirus-associated TCR beta chains were confirmed in vitro to be specific for cytomegalovirus antigens. A later genetic analysis reported fewer N-insertions in productive TCRs among donors in an Asian-associated ancestry cluster than the roughly 620-donor mean. The authors suggested that the approach could potentially be extended to other disease states and immunological phenotypes. In an earlier analysis of 450 to 750 of the donors, most TCR beta V segments appeared in productive rearrangements about 90% or about 30% of the time, broadly matching IMGT annotations. The presence/absence analyses assumed that sequencing depth was roughly uniform across donors, and that assumption may not be true. CMV serostatus was the only immune exposure information available for the cohort. A further reported finding was that TCR beta sequences accurately predicted the HLA-A and HLA-B alleles for most subjects in the first cohort. A later analysis found that HLA-associated TCR beta chains were more clonally expanded and had lower generation probabilities than equally common non-associated chains. Specific HLA alleles were associated with over 15,000 TCR beta sequences at a false discovery rate of 0.05 in a later analysis. An association between a missense DCLRE1C variant and V-gene and J-gene trimming of TCR beta chains was found in a later genetic analysis and replicated in an independent cohort. The sequencing pipeline was judged likely to have produced a cluster of highly shared sequence variants as a technical artifact. Only TCR beta chains were sequenced in this cohort, and the absence of alpha or paired-chain data limited detectable features. A later analysis found that most CMV-associated TCR beta chains appeared HLA-restricted, with HLA associations seemingly driven largely by CMV exposure.

To prepare the library, the immunoSEQ multiplex PCR assay was applied. For the multiplex PCR, a mixture combining 60 forward primers for TCR Vbeta segments and 13 reverse primers for TCR Jbeta segments was used. The CDR3 region of rearranged TCR beta genes was amplified from genomic DNA with a multiplex PCR assay. On the Illumina HiSeq System, the amplified TCR beta libraries were sequenced as 87-base-pair reads. Processing in the source paper ran as follows. Across the 500 to 750 repertoires, a later analysis counted 80 million or so unique TCR beta chains, approximately 10 million of which were shared by at least two donors. To remove PCR and sequencing errors, raw reads were error-corrected and collapsed into unique sequences using a nearest-neighbor algorithm that merged closely related sequences. V, D and J gene segments were assigned by aligning CDR3 sequences to IMGT reference sequences. Each retained sequence needed at least a six-nucleotide match to both a V gene segment and a J gene segment. Rearrangements were called productive when the CDR3 lacked stop codons and stayed in frame with V and J; all others were non-productive. Following IMGT convention, CDR3 was defined as the stretch from the second conserved V-encoded cysteine up to the conserved J-encoded phenylalanine. The earlier analysis of around 640 of the donors excluded sequences that lacked an unambiguous match to a single V gene segment. In an earlier analysis of about 590 of the donors, a V segment was called functional when productive rearrangements were above 56.7%, and segregating when the standard deviation between donors exceeded 5%. A statistical classification framework was built to diagnose cytomegalovirus status from the catalog of TCR beta chain sequences. In a later analysis, TCR nucleotide sequences were compared against IMGT/GENE-DB human TR gene sequences so that V and J genes could be assigned. The TCRdist pipeline was used in a later analysis to assign CDR3 sequences and most-parsimonious VDJ recombination scenarios. A later analysis defined each TCR beta chain by its CDR3 amino acid sequence plus V-gene family, and excluded reads lacking a unique V-gene family. A later analysis removed roughly 590 highly shared, low-generation-probability nucleotide sequences to deal with suspected cross-contamination and a sequencing artifact. For each public chain, a later analysis derived a clonal expansion index from normalized ranks of inferred template counts within each repertoire. In a later analysis, generation probabilities were computed with a VDJ recombination model fitted to out-of-frame rearrangements, and the resulting probabilities were checked against IGoR. Hypergeometric tests were used in a later analysis to score TCR-TCR, TCR-HLA and TCR-CMV co-occurrence, with a repertoire-size bias correction applied to the TCR pairs. False discovery rates were estimated in a later analysis by permuting HLA or CMV assignments 20 times. In a later analysis, co-occurring TCRs were grouped using DBSCAN, and TCRdist sequence similarity was added for clustering within HLA-allele-positive subsets. For co-occurrence clustering, repertoires with fewer than 30,000 or more than 120,000 public chains were excluded, along with a handful of repertoires with anomalous nucleotide sharing. The table comes from immuneACCESS by way of TCRdb, which keeps in-frame sequences with V and J called. Part of the clones is missing from these tables; in studies checked, under half for an unresolved V gene and the rest for unknown reasons. V and J calls and clone size come straight from that table; D and trimming were deduced from the DNA. This sample has approximately 180,000 clones in its table, and over 70% of those were observed once. The biggest ten clones account for about 2% of the sample.

A word on this clone: Its specific antigen is unknown. Base qualities were left out, and no much larger clone turns up one base away.

The V end loses 4 bases and the J end loses 10 bases, and a stretch of 20 bases separates them. The germline V gene supplies CDR1 SGDLS and CDR2 YYNGEE. Its CDR3 holds 15 amino acids, cysteine through phenylalanine. This entry keeps only the CDR3 DNA: 45 bases, framed from base 1. The cohort was made up of roughly 670 healthy bone marrow donors. Cohort members were all nominally healthy when sampled, although unrecorded immune exposures were likely present. The donor was CMV seronegative and belonged to the group of several hundred seronegative cohort members. Each donor provided a peripheral blood sample, and peripheral blood mononuclear cells were used for TCR beta sequencing. The Qiagen DNeasy Blood Extraction Kit was used to extract genomic DNA from the blood cell samples.

Rearrangement joined TRBV9 to TRBJ1-4; TRBD1 could be the D gene, as 5 bases match. The source of this sequence is a woman aged 30 to 39 in good health and CMV-seronegative. The sample consisted of PBMCs. The encoded CDR3 is CASSRSGGGDGKLFF. The nucleotides are TGTGCCAGCAGCCGTAGTGGTGGGGGGGACGGAAAACTGTTTTTT.